These T cell receptor beta chains were read from a single sample in a study of cytomegalovirus exposure and HLA in healthy donors. The protocol was immunoSEQ multiplex PCR, while the TCRdb copy is restricted to in-frame clones and leaves out a portion. Of 200,000 to 250,000 clones listed, about 78% are singletons. The sample consisted of PBMCs. The receptors shown here come from a male donor in good health and CMV-seronegative. The CDR3 runs from the conserved cysteine through the conserved F or W. The order of the fields is J gene, V gene, CDR3 length, clone size, D gene, CDR3 DNA, CDR3 protein. A D gene is named only where the DNA matches it firmly. Size tells how often a clone was seen (once, few, many) or the class of an expanded clone, and some rows leave it out.

>TRBJ2-7|TRBV28|14|.|TRBD2
TGTGCCAGCAGTTTAAGCGGGGGAACCTACGAGCAGTACTTC
CASSLSGGTYEQYF
>TRBJ2-7|TRBV29-1|14|.|TRBD2
TGCAGCGTTCGACTAGCCAGTAGCTCCTACGAGCAGTACTTC
CSVRLASSSYEQYF
>TRBJ1-5|TRBV6-1|15|.|.
TGTGCCAGCAGCCCCGGACACTATAGCAATCAGCCCCAGCATTTT
CASSPGHYSNQPQHF
>TRBJ2-5|TRBV29-1|12|.|.
TGCAGCGTTGTGCGGGAACGGGGGACCCAGTACTTC
CSVVRERGTQYF
>TRBJ1-2|TRBV19|13|.|.
TGTGCCAGTAGTTCCCTAACCCTACAGTTCTACACCTTC
CASSSLTLQFYTF
>TRBJ2-3|TRBV5-1|16|.|TRBD2
TGCGCCAGCAGCCCCGAGGCGGGAGGGCCATTAGATACGCAGTATTTT
CASSPEAGGPLDTQYF
>TRBJ2-3|TRBV27|13|.|.
TGTGCCAGCAGGTTGGAGAGCACAGATACGCAGTATTTT
CASRLESTDTQYF
>TRBJ2-7|TRBV6-5|16|.|TRBD1
TGTGCCAGCAGTTACTCGGCCGACAGGGGGGGCTACGAGCAGTACTTC
CASSYSADRGGYEQYF
>TRBJ1-4|TRBV5-4|15|.|TRBD1
TGTGCCAGCAGCTCCGGACAGGTCCTTCGAGAAAAACTGTTTTTT
CASSSGQVLREKLFF
>TRBJ2-7|TRBV19|13|once|TRBD2
TGTGCCACGGGGGGGAAGGAGTCCTACGAGCAGTACTTC
CATGGKESYEQYF
>TRBJ2-5|TRBV2|16|.|TRBD2
TGTGCCAGCGGGAGGGCGACTAGCGGGGTCCAAGAGACCCAGTACTTC
CASGRATSGVQETQYF
>TRBJ2-3|TRBV9|15|.|.
TGTGCCAGCAGCGAATGGCTAGGGGAAACAGATACGCAGTATTTT
CASSEWLGETDTQYF
>TRBJ2-2|TRBV27|14|.|.
TGTGCCAGCAGTTCTATGACGAACACCGGGGAGCTGTTTTTT
CASSSMTNTGELFF
>TRBJ2-3|TRBV9|15|.|TRBD2
TGTGCCAGCAGCACGAGCGGGAGCCCCACAGATACGCAGTATTTT
CASSTSGSPTDTQYF
>TRBJ1-1|TRBV7-2|18|few|TRBD1
TGTGCCAGCAGCTTGGCCGTCCCGGGACAGGGAGTGAACACTGAAGCTTTCTTT
CASSLAVPGQGVNTEAFF
>TRBJ1-2|TRBV5-1|14|few|.
TGCGCCAGCAGCCCGAATCCGACAGTCTATGGCTACACCTTC
CASSPNPTVYGYTF
>TRBJ2-1|TRBV28|15|.|TRBD2
TGTGCCAGCAGTTTTGCGGGAGGGAGCAAAAATGAGCAGTTCTTC
CASSFAGGSKNEQFF
>TRBJ2-7|TRBV5-4|14|.|.
TGTGCCAGCAGCTCTCAGGGTGGGATCTACGAGCAGTACTTC
CASSSQGGIYEQYF
>TRBJ1-2|TRBV6-4|13|once|.
TGTGCCAGCAGTGACTCGCCAGGGGACGGCTACACCTTC
CASSDSPGDGYTF
>TRBJ2-6|TRBV27|16|once|.
TGTGCCAGCAGTTTAGGTCAGGGTACGGGGGCCAACGTCCTGACTTTC
CASSLGQGTGANVLTF
>TRBJ1-1|TRBV5-6|16|few|.
TGTGCCAGCAGCTTGAATCGAGGGCGAAGGGACACTGAAGCTTTCTTT
CASSLNRGRRDTEAFF
>TRBJ2-3|TRBV9|12|.|.
TGTGCCAGCAGCGTCACGGGAGATACGCAGTATTTT
CASSVTGDTQYF
>TRBJ2-5|TRBV7-9|14|few|TRBD2
TGTGCCAGCAGCTCGACTAGCGGCGAAGAGACCCAGTACTTC
CASSSTSGEETQYF
>TRBJ1-5|TRBV28|12|few|.
TGTGCCAGCAGTTTATATGCACTCCCACGGCATTTT
CASSLYALPRHF
>TRBJ1-2|TRBV7-4|14|.|.
TGTGTCAGCAGCTTAGGGCAGGACTTCTATGGCTACACCTTC
CVSSLGQDFYGYTF
>TRBJ2-5|TRBV5-1|16|.|TRBD2
TGCGCCAGCAGCTTGGGGACTAGCGGCCCACAAGAGACCCAGTACTTC
CASSLGTSGPQETQYF
>TRBJ2-7|TRBV10-2|16|.|TRBD2
TGCGCCAGCAGACCGGGACTAGCGGGAGGTTATTACGAGCAGTACTTC
CASRPGLAGGYYEQYF
>TRBJ1-1|TRBV28|14|.|.
TGTGCCAGCAAGGCCCCTACGAGGAAAGGGGGAGCTTTCTTT
CASKAPTRKGGAFF
>TRBJ1-1|TRBV18|13|.|.
TGTGCCAGCTCCCGCGGGGGCCACCCCTCGGCTTTCTTT
CASSRGGHPSAFF
>TRBJ1-1|TRBV6-5|15|.|.
TGTGCCAGCAGTTACTCGCAGACACCGAACACTGAAGCTTTCTTT
CASSYSQTPNTEAFF
>TRBJ2-1|TRBV1|22|.|.
TGCACCAGCAGCCAAGATAGTAGACTAGCGGGAGTACTCCCCACTCATTACAATGAGCAGTTCTTC
CTSSQDSRLAGVLPTHYNEQFF
>TRBJ2-7|TRBV7-6|14|.|.
TGTGCCAGCAGCTTAGAGGGGGAGCCGGCCGAGCAGTACTTC
CASSLEGEPAEQYF
>TRBJ2-2|TRBV27|17|.|.
TGTGCCAGCAGTTTATCGAAGCGGAGCAGAGGGACCGGGGAGCTGTTTTTT
CASSLSKRSRGTGELFF
>TRBJ2-1|TRBV19|16|once|TRBD2
TGTGCCAGTAGTACCGTCGGACTAGCTACGGAGAATGAGCAGTTCTTC
CASSTVGLATENEQFF
>TRBJ1-2|TRBV5-4|14|.|.
TGTGCCAGCAGCCCCGGGACATCCAACTATGGCTACACCTTC
CASSPGTSNYGYTF
>TRBJ1-2|TRBV29-1|12|.|.
TGCAGCGTTGATTTACAGGAGTATGGCTACACCTTC
CSVDLQEYGYTF
>TRBJ1-5|TRBV28|14|.|.
TGTGCCAGCAGTATAGACAGTAGCAATCAGCCCCAGCATTTT
CASSIDSSNQPQHF
>TRBJ1-1|TRBV7-3|13|few|.
TGTGCCAGCAGCCTCCAGGGGAACACTGAAGCTTTCTTT
CASSLQGNTEAFF
>TRBJ2-7|TRBV6-5|14|few|.
TGTGCCAGCAGCAATCCACAGGGCTCCTACGAGCAGTACTTC
CASSNPQGSYEQYF
>TRBJ1-3|TRBV7-2|14|.|.
TGTGCCAGCAGCCCTATAATCTCTGGAAACACCATATATTTT
CASSPIISGNTIYF
>TRBJ2-7|TRBV13|14|.|TRBD2
TGTGCCAGCAGCTGGGCTAGCGGGAGTAGCGAGCAGTACTTC
CASSWASGSSEQYF
>TRBJ1-1|TRBV19|15|.|.
TGTGCCAGTAGTCCTTGGGGACAATCGAACACTGAAGCTTTCTTT
CASSPWGQSNTEAFF
>TRBJ2-2|TRBV6-1|14|.|.
TGTGCCAGCAGTGAAGCAGAGGGGGTCGGGGAGCTGTTTTTT
CASSEAEGVGELFF
>TRBJ2-7|TRBV7-9|16|once|TRBD2
TGTTCCAGCAGCTTAGCAGTAGGCGGGAGCTCTTACGAGCAGTACTTC
CSSSLAVGGSSYEQYF
>TRBJ2-1|TRBV6-1|17|few|TRBD2
TGTGCCAGCAGTGAAGCAGGTCTAGCGGGCTGGTACAATGAGCAGTTCTTC
CASSEAGLAGWYNEQFF
>TRBJ2-7|TRBV30|12|.|TRBD2
TGTGCCTTTAGCGGGACTGGTTACGAGCAGTACTTC
CAFSGTGYEQYF
>TRBJ1-1|TRBV10-1|10|few|.
TGCGCCAGGGGCGGAGGGGAAGCTTTCTTT
CARGGGEAFF
>TRBJ2-7|TRBV6-5|14|.|TRBD2
TGTGCCAGCAGTTACTCGCGGGGGGACTACGAGCAGTACTTC
CASSYSRGDYEQYF
>TRBJ2-7|TRBV4-1|15|.|TRBD1
TGCGCCAGCAGCCTCAGTAACAGGGGTGATTACGAGCAGTACTTC
CASSLSNRGDYEQYF
>TRBJ1-2|TRBV5-4|16|.|.
TGTGCCAGCAGCTTGGCTCGCGGGGCGTGGAACTATGGCTACACCTTC
CASSLARGAWNYGYTF
>TRBJ1-1|TRBV9|16|.|TRBD1
TGTGCCAGCAGCGTAGTTAAGGGGGCCGGCGGCACTGAAGCTTTCTTT
CASSVVKGAGGTEAFF
>TRBJ2-1|TRBV6-6|13|.|TRBD2
TGTGCCAGCAGTTACAAGGTAGCGGGAGAGCAGTTCTTC
CASSYKVAGEQFF
>TRBJ2-7|TRBV19|15|once|TRBD1
TGTGCCAGTAGTTCGCCGGGACAGGGAGCCTACGAGCAGTACTTC
CASSSPGQGAYEQYF
>TRBJ1-5|TRBV6-1|12|.|.
TGTGCCAGCAGCCCCATAGACTATCCCCAGCATTTT
CASSPIDYPQHF
>TRBJ1-2|TRBV6-4|13|.|.
TGTGCCAGCAGCGGCGGGGGGCTCTATGGCTACACCTTC
CASSGGGLYGYTF